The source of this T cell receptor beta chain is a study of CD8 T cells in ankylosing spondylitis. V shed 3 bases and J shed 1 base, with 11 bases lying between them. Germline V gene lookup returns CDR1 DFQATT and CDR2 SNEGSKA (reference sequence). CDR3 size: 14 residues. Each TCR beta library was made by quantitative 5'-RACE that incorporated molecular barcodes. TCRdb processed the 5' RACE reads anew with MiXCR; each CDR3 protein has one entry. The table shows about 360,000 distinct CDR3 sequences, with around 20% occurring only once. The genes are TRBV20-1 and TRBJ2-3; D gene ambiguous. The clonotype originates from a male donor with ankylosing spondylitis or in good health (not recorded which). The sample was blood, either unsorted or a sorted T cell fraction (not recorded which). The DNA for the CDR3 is TGCAGTGCTAGCGCCCAGGACCGCACAGATACGCAGTATTTT. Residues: CSASAQDRTDTQYF.